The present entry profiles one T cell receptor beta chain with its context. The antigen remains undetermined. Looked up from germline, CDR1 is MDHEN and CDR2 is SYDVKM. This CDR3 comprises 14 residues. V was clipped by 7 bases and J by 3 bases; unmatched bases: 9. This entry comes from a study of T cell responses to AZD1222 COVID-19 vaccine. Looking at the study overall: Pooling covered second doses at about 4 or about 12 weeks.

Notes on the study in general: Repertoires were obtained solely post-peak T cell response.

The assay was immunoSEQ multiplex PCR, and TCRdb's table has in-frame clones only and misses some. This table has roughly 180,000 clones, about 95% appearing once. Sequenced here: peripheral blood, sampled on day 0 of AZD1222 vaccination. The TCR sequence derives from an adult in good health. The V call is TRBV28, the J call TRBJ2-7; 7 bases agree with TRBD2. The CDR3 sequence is CASNPSSGNYEQYF. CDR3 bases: TGTGCCAGCAACCCCTCTAGCGGAAACTACGAGCAGTACTTC. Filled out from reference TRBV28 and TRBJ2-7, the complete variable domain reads DVKVTQSSRYLVKRTGEKVFLECVQDMDHENMFWYRQDPGLGLRLIYFSYDVKMKEKGDIPEGYSVSREKKERFSLILESASTNQTSMYLCASNPSSGNYEQYFGPGTRLTVT.